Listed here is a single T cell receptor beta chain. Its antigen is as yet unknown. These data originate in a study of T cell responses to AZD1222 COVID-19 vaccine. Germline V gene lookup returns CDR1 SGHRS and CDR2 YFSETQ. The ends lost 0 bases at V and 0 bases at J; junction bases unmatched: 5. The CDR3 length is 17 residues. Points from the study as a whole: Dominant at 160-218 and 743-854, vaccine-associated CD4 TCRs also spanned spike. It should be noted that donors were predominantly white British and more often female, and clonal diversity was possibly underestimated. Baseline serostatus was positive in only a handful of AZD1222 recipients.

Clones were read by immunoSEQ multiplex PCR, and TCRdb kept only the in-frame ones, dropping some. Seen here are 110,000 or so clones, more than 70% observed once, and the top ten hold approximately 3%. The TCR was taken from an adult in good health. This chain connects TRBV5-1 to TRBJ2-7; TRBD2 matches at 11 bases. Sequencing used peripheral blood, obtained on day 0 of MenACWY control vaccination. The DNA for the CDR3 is TGCGCCAGCAGCTTGGCCCTAGCGGGGGGAACCTCCTACGAGCAGTACTTC. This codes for CASSLALAGGTSYEQYF.